A selection of T cell receptor beta chains follows, all from one sample in a study of T cell responses to AZD1222 COVID-19 vaccine. Sequencing was performed with immunoSEQ multiplex PCR; in TCRdb, only in-frame clones are kept and a portion is missing. The sample yields 150,000 to 160,000 clones, 85% to 95% seen once. The sequenced sample was peripheral blood, obtained 28 days after the second AZD1222 dose. The receptor set was obtained from an adult who received the AZD1222 COVID-19 vaccine. CDR3s leave out the opening cysteine and the closing phenylalanine or tryptophan. The order of the fields is V gene, clone size, J gene, D gene, CDR3 protein. A D gene is named only where the DNA matches it firmly. Size values are once, few and many counts, or a class for expanded clones, and some rows have none.

V gene: TRBV5-1
clone size: NA
J gene: TRBJ2-1
D gene: TRBD2
CDR3 protein: ASSLGGLAGVDEQF

V gene: TRBV28
clone size: NA
J gene: TRBJ2-5
D gene: TRBD1
CDR3 protein: ASSFGQGARETQY

V gene: TRBV5-6
clone size: NA
J gene: TRBJ1-5
D gene: NA
CDR3 protein: ASSLRGSPGPQH

V gene: TRBV28
clone size: NA
J gene: TRBJ2-7
D gene: TRBD2
CDR3 protein: ASSPTTSGFSYEQY

V gene: TRBV3-1/TRBV3-2
clone size: NA
J gene: TRBJ2-7
D gene: NA
CDR3 protein: ASSNRGAGVYEQY

V gene: TRBV18
clone size: NA
J gene: TRBJ2-1
D gene: TRBD2
CDR3 protein: ASQGLGSSYNEQF

V gene: TRBV12-1
clone size: NA
J gene: TRBJ2-7
D gene: NA
CDR3 protein: ASSSRGGDRTLYEQY

V gene: TRBV7-3
clone size: NA
J gene: TRBJ1-1
D gene: NA
CDR3 protein: ASSLPRNTEAF

V gene: TRBV5-5
clone size: NA
J gene: TRBJ1-1
D gene: NA
CDR3 protein: ASSLASVPNTEAF

V gene: TRBV9
clone size: NA
J gene: TRBJ1-5
D gene: NA
CDR3 protein: ASSRGGGDHQPQH

V gene: TRBV5-6
clone size: NA
J gene: TRBJ1-2
D gene: NA
CDR3 protein: ASSLVPAAADRGYT

V gene: TRBV11-2
clone size: NA
J gene: TRBJ1-3
D gene: NA
CDR3 protein: ASSLGGTGSSGNTIY

V gene: TRBV10-2
clone size: NA
J gene: TRBJ2-3
D gene: NA
CDR3 protein: ASRPTDTDTQY

V gene: TRBV6-5
clone size: NA
J gene: TRBJ1-1
D gene: NA
CDR3 protein: ASSSSLENTEAF

V gene: TRBV5-6
clone size: NA
J gene: TRBJ2-7
D gene: TRBD1
CDR3 protein: ASSRLGTGGHEQY

V gene: TRBV27
clone size: NA
J gene: TRBJ1-1
D gene: NA
CDR3 protein: ASKWDLRNTEAF

V gene: TRBV3-1/TRBV3-2
clone size: NA
J gene: TRBJ1-2
D gene: NA
CDR3 protein: ASSQAPGTNYGYT

V gene: TRBV2
clone size: NA
J gene: TRBJ2-1
D gene: NA
CDR3 protein: ASKISRGWYNEQF

V gene: TRBV19
clone size: NA
J gene: TRBJ2-2
D gene: TRBD2
CDR3 protein: ASSRTSGTNTGELF

V gene: TRBV4-2
clone size: NA
J gene: TRBJ2-1
D gene: NA
CDR3 protein: ASSQVAWAYNEQF

V gene: TRBV5-1
clone size: NA
J gene: TRBJ1-4
D gene: NA
CDR3 protein: ASNRGVDEKLF

V gene: TRBV19
clone size: once
J gene: TRBJ1-5
D gene: TRBD1
CDR3 protein: ASSIRLGQVTNSNQPQH

V gene: TRBV6-5
clone size: NA
J gene: TRBJ2-1
D gene: TRBD2
CDR3 protein: ASSPGGARNEQF

V gene: TRBV3-1/TRBV3-2
clone size: NA
J gene: TRBJ2-1
D gene: TRBD2
CDR3 protein: ASSQEELAGVNEQF

V gene: TRBV27
clone size: once
J gene: TRBJ1-5
D gene: NA
CDR3 protein: ASSLREEQPQH

V gene: TRBV11-2
clone size: NA
J gene: TRBJ2-2
D gene: TRBD2
CDR3 protein: ASSSISGGNTGELF

V gene: TRBV19
clone size: once
J gene: TRBJ1-1
D gene: NA
CDR3 protein: ASSGVGAEAF